Sequencing of this T cell receptor beta chain was carried out in a study of cytomegalovirus exposure and HLA in healthy donors. Study results and limitations: The classifier was said to identify cytomegalovirus status with high specificity and sensitivity. A few of the chains that were CMV-associated were confirmed in vitro to be specific for CMV antigens.

As concerns this clone: Its antigen is as yet unknown.

Sequencing was performed with immunoSEQ multiplex PCR; in TCRdb, only in-frame clones are kept and a portion is missing. The sample has about 330,000 clones; roughly 87% are singletons. Trimming shortened V by 2 bases and J by 9 bases, and 11 bases separated the two germline ends. Germline values: CDR1 SGHTA, CDR2 FQGNSA. The CDR3 contains 13 residues. The TCR was taken from a woman in her 30s in good health and CMV-seropositive. Source material: PBMCs. The chain carries TRBV7-2 and TRBJ1-5; no clear D. The DNA of the CDR3 is TGTGCCAGCAGCTTAAGGGCCGACGGGCCCCAGCATTTT. Its translation is CASSLRADGPQHF.